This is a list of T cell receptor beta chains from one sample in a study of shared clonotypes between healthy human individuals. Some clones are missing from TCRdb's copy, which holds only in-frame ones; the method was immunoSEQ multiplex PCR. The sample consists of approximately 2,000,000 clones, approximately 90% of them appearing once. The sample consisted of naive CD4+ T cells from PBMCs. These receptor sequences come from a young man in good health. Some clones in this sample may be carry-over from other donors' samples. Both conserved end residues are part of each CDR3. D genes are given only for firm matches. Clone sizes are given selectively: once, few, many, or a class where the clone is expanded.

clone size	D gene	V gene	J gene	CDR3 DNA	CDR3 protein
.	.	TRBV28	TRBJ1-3	TGTGCCAGCAGTTTAGGGGGGCAAGGAAACACCATATATTTT	CASSLGGQGNTIYF
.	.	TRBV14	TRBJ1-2	TGTGCCAGCAGCCAAGACACAGGGCGTCTTTATGGCTACACCTTC	CASSQDTGRLYGYTF
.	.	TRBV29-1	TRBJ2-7	TGCAGCGTTGAACAGGACCCTCGGCAGACCGAGCAGTACTTC	CSVEQDPRQTEQYF
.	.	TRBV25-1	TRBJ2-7	TGTGCCAGCAGTGTCAGGGGCGAGCAGTACTTC	CASSVRGEQYF
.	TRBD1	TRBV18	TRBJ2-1	TGTGCCAGCTTAATACAGGGGGATGAGCAGTTCTTC	CASLIQGDEQFF
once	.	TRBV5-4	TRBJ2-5	TGTGCCAGCAGCCCGTCCGGGACAGATGGGAGGCAGTACTTC	CASSPSGTDGRQYF
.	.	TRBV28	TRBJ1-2	TGTGCCAGCAGTTTCGGGCAGGGAATCAGCTATGGCTACACCTTC	CASSFGQGISYGYTF
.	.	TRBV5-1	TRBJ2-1	TGCGCCAGCAGCTTTATGGCGGGATCCTACAATGAGCAGTTCTTC	CASSFMAGSYNEQFF
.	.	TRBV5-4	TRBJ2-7	TGTGCCAGCAGCTTGACAGGGTCCTACGAGCAGTACTTC	CASSLTGSYEQYF
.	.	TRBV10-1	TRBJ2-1	TGCGCCAGCAGCGGAACCTCCTACAATGAGCAGTTCTTC	CASSGTSYNEQFF
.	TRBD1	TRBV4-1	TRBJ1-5	TGCGCCAGCAGCCAAGCGGGACAGCTCTATAGCAATCAGCCCCAGCATTTT	CASSQAGQLYSNQPQHF
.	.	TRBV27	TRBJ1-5	TGTGCCAGCAGTTTACGCGGACGGTTTAGCAATCAGCCCCAGCATTTT	CASSLRGRFSNQPQHF
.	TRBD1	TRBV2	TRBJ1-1	TGTGCCAGCAGAGGACAGGAGAACACTGAAGCTTTCTTT	CASRGQENTEAFF
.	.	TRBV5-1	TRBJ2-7	TGCGCCAGCTCCTCTTGGGGCTCCTACGAGCAGTACTTC	CASSSWGSYEQYF
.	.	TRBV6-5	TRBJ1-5	TGTGCCAGCAGTTACTCGTTAGCGTCTAATCAGCCCCAGCATTTT	CASSYSLASNQPQHF
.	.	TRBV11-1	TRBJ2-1	TGTGCCAGCAGCTCTACCCTTAGGAGCCGCAGTAGATACAATGAGCAGTTCTTC	CASSSTLRSRSRYNEQFF
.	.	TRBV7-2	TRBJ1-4	TGTGCCAGCAACCCGGACATAGGGTACGAAAAACTGTTTTTT	CASNPDIGYEKLFF
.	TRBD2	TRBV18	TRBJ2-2	TGTGCCAGCTCACCACCGGGACTAGCGGAAACCGGGGAGCTGTTTTTT	CASSPPGLAETGELFF
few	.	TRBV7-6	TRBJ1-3	TGTGCCAGCAGCTTCGGGCCAGATACTGGAAACACCATATATTTT	CASSFGPDTGNTIYF
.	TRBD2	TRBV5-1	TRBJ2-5	TGCGCCAGCAGCCACGGGACTAGCCAAGAGACCCAGTACTTC	CASSHGTSQETQYF
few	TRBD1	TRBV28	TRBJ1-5	TGTGCCAGCAGTTCCGGACAGGGGACTCAGCCCCAGCATTTT	CASSSGQGTQPQHF
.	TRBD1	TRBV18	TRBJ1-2	TGTGCCAGCTCACATGGACAGGGGGGCTACACCTTC	CASSHGQGGYTF
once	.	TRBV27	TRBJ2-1	TGTGCCAGCAGTTCACCACGTGTCGCGACGAAAGGACAGTCCGGGGGGCAGTTCTTC	CASSSPRVATKGQSGGQFF
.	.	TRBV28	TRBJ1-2	TGTGCCAGCAGTTCCCCCACATGGGGGGCGAATGGCTACACCTTC	CASSSPTWGANGYTF
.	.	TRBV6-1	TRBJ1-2	TGTGCCAGCAGTGAACCAGGCGGAGCACAACCTGGCTACACCTTC	CASSEPGGAQPGYTF
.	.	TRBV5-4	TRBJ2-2	TGTGCCAGCAGCTTGTCCGGGCTGGGCTACGGGGAGCTGTTTTTT	CASSLSGLGYGELFF
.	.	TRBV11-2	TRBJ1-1	TGTGCCAGCAGCCCCACGGGGCCGAAGAACACTGAAGCTTTCTTT	CASSPTGPKNTEAFF
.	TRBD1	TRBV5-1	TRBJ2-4	TGCGCCAGCAGCTTGGCGACAGGGGCTGGATTAAACATTCAGTACTTC	CASSLATGAGLNIQYF
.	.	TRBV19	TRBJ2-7	TGTGCCAGTAGTATGGTCACACGCGAGAGCTCCTACGAGCAGTACTTC	CASSMVTRESSYEQYF
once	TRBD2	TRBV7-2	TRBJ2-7	TGTGCCAGCAGCCGAGCGGGACCGGGTTACGAGCAGTACTTC	CASSRAGPGYEQYF
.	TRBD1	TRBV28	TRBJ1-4	TGTGCCAGCAGGGACGGGACAGGGGTTTATGAAAAACTGTTTTTT	CASRDGTGVYEKLFF
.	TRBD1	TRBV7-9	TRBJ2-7	TGTGCCAGCCGACAGGGGGCGGGCTACGAGCAGTACTTC	CASRQGAGYEQYF
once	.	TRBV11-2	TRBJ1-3	TGTGCCAGCAGCTTAGGTCCGAAAGGGATTGGAAACACCATATATTTT	CASSLGPKGIGNTIYF